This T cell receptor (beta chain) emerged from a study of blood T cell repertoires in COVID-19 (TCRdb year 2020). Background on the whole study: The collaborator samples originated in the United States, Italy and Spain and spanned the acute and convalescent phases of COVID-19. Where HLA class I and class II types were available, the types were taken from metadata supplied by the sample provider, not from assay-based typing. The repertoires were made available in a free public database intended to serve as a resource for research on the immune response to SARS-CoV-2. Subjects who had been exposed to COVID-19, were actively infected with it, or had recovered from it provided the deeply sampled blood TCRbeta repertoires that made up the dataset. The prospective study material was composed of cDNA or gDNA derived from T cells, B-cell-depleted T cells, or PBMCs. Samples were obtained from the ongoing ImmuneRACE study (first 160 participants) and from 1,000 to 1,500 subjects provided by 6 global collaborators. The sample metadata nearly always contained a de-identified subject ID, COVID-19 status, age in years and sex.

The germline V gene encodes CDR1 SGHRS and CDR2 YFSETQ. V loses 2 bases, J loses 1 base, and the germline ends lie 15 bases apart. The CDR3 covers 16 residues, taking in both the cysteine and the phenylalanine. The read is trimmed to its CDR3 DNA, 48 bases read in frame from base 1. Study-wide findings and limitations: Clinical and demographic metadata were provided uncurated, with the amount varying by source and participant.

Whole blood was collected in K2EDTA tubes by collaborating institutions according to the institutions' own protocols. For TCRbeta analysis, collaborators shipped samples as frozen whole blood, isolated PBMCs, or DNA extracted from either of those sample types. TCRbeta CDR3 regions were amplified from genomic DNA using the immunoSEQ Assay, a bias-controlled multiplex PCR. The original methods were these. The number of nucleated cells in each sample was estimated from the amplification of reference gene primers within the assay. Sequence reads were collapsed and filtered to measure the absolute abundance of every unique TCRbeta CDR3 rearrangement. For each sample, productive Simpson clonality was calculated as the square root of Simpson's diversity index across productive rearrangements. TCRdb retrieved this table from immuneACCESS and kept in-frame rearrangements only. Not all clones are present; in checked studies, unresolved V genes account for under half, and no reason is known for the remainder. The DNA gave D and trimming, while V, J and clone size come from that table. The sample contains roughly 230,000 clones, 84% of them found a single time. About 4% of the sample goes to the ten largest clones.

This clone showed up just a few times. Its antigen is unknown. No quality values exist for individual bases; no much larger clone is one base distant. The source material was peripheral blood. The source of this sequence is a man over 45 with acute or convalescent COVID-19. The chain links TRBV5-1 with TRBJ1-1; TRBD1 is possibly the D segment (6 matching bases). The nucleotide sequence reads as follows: TGCGCCAGCAGCTTAACGACCGGGACAAAGAACACTGAAGCTTTCTTT. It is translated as CASSLTTGTKNTEAFF.